This T cell receptor beta chain was captured in a study of Ad26.COV2.S vaccination and SARS-CoV-2 variants. General study results and limits: People who got the vaccine or the placebo had similar non-spike TCR breadth. Substantial post-vaccination breadth of spike-specific CD8+ and CD4+ T cell responses was reported.

With 3 bases removed from V and 0 bases from J, the gap between germline ends came to 15 bases. This CDR3 is 17 amino acids long. CDR1 is MDHEN, CDR2 SYDVKM, per germline. Sequenced by immunoSEQ multiplex PCR; TCRdb stores in-frame clones only, minus some. The sample shows about 180,000 clones, approximately 90% of them seen only once. As to this clone: Its target is unknown.

This receptor was obtained from a human donor who had recovered from COVID-19. Sequenced here: peripheral blood, sampled after recovery from COVID-19. The genes are TRBV28 and TRBJ1-5; D may be TRBD1 (6 bases). This chain's CDR3 is CASSFGRGTYSNQPQHF. DNA for the CDR3: TGTGCCAGCAGTTTTGGCAGGGGAACTTATAGCAATCAGCCCCAGCATTTT.